The 9 T cell receptor beta chains below all came from one sample that was sequenced in a study of OX40 agonist ivuxolimab in advanced cancers. The repertoire was sequenced with immunoSEQ multiplex PCR; TCRdb's copy has only in-frame clones and lacks some. This sample has 9,500 to 10,000 clones; 66% occur once, and the top ten carry 20% to 30%. Sequencing was performed on CD4+ or CD8+ T cells sorted from blood, taken in a trial of the OX40 agonist ivuxolimab. The receptors were sampled from an adult with an advanced solid tumor such as melanoma, head and neck, liver or kidney cancer.

The genes are TRBV13 and TRBJ2-1, with TRBD2 matching 11 bases. CDR3 size: 15 residues. Germline assignment: CDR1 PRHDT and CDR2 FYEKMQ (reference sequence). Trimming took 2 bases from V and 7 from J; bases not matched to a gene: 4. The CDR3 here is CASSLSRLAGNEQFF. The CDR3 DNA follows: TGTGCCAGCAGCTTAAGCCGACTAGCGGGAAATGAGCAGTTCTTC.

This clone was observed once. V and J are TRBV11-1 and TRBJ2-5; D is perhaps TRBD2 (6 bases). This CDR3 is built from 18 residues. Trimming removed 0 bases from V and 4 bases from J, with 21 bases in between. The V gene's germline CDR1 is SGHAT and CDR2 FQDESV (reference sequence). The CDR3 region has the DNA TGTGCCAGCAGCTTAGCGCGTGGAAGGGGCGGAGGGATAGAGACCCAGTACTTC. Translation gives CASSLARGRGGGIETQYF.

The chain uses TRBV30 and TRBJ2-5; TRBD1 agrees at 7 bases. Germline trimming cut 0 bases from V and 1 base from J; bases unmatched to any gene: 20. This CDR3 is built from 20 residues. Germline CDR1 is GTSNPN and CDR2 is SVGIG (reference sequence). The CDR3 here is CAWSVPVGWASGQFQETQYF. DNA for the CDR3: TGTGCCTGGAGTGTACCCGTAGGTTGGGCTTCGGGACAGTTCCAAGAGACCCAGTACTTC.

V is TRBV7-8 and J is TRBJ2-1, with 9 bases fitting TRBD2. J lost 0 bases, V lost 6 bases, and 21 bases had no gene match. This CDR3 has 21 residues. Germline V gene sequence: CDR1 SGHVS, CDR2 FQNEAQ. The CDR3 coding sequence is TGTGCCAGCAGTTTTCCCCGGCGCGGGAGGGCTGTGGATAGCTCCTACAATGAGCAGTTCTTC. Translating it yields CASSFPRRGRAVDSSYNEQFF.

The chain links TRBV11-3 to TRBJ2-7; D not resolved. V lost 8 bases to trimming and J lost 0 bases, with 20 bases between them. CDR1 is SGHNT and CDR2 is YENEEA in the germline V gene. The CDR3 covers 16 residues. The CDR3 loop is CASPSRATWGSYEQYF. The CDR3 nucleotides read TGTGCCAGCCCGAGCCGGGCAACTTGGGGCTCCTACGAGCAGTACTTC. Variable domain in full (rest from reference TRBV11-3 and TRBJ2-7): EAGVVQSPRYKIIEKKQPVAFWCNPISGHNTLYWYLQNLGQGPELLIRYENEEAVDDSQLPKDRFSAERLKGVDSTLKIQPAELGDSAVYLCASPSRATWGSYEQYFGPGTRLTVT.

V and J are TRBV7-6 and TRBJ2-5; the D gene is possibly TRBD2 (6 bases). Trimming cost V 1 base and J 7 bases, with 16 bases left between them. Germline CDR1 SGHVS, CDR2 FNYEAQ. This CDR3 is 15 amino acids long. DNA of the CDR3: TGTGCCAGCAGCTTAGGACGGGACTTTGGCGCGACCCAGTACTTC. Translated: CASSLGRDFGATQYF.

Only a few counts were recorded for this clone. The chain links TRBV15 to TRBJ2-7, with D perhaps being TRBD1 or TRBD2 (5 bases each). The V end lost 6 bases, the J end lost 3 bases, and 15 bases lay between the germline ends. This CDR3 has 14 residues. Germline V gene sequence: CDR1 LNHNV, CDR2 YYDKDF (reference sequence). The CDR3 spells CATSQGPTIYEQYF. CDR3 coding DNA: TGTGCCACCAGTCAGGGACCGACGATCTACGAGCAGTACTTC.

The J gene is TRBJ2-1, the V gene TRBV5-1; TRBD1 matches at 7 bases. Trimming cost V 0 bases and J 4 bases; bases outside gene matches: 7. Germline V gene lookup returns CDR1 SGHRS and CDR2 YFSETQ. CDR3 size: 16 residues. This chain's CDR3 is CASSLEQGTMYNEQFF. The CDR3 DNA reads as TGCGCCAGCAGCTTGGAACAGGGGACGATGTACAATGAGCAGTTCTTC. Drawing the rest from reference TRBV5-1 and TRBJ2-1, the complete variable domain is KAGVTQTPRYLIKTRGQQVTLSCSPISGHRSVSWYQQTPGQGLQFLFEYFSETQRNKGNFPGRFSGRQFSNSRSEMNVSTLELGDSALYLCASSLEQGTMYNEQFFGPGTRLTVL.

Judged by abundance, this clone is large. V and J are TRBV4-1 and TRBJ1-1; TRBD1 aligns across 9 bases. Trimming removed 1 base from V and 0 bases from J; junction bases left unmatched: 3. From germline, CDR1 is MGHRA and CDR2 YSYEKL. The CDR3 is made up of 16 amino acids. This CDR3 is CASSQGDRGMNTEAFF. The CDR3 coding sequence is TGCGCCAGCAGCCAAGGTGACAGGGGGATGAACACTGAAGCTTTCTTT.